The 11 T cell receptor beta chains presented below share a single source sample, sequenced in a study of blood T cell repertoires in COVID-19. TCRdb's copy holds only in-frame clones and misses some; the assay was immunoSEQ multiplex PCR. The data hold 250,000 to 300,000 clones, with around 90% observed a single time. The sample taken for sequencing was peripheral blood. These TCRs come from an older woman with COVID-19, enrolled during active disease.

The CDR3 region is CASSPTTGVGDTQYF. CDR3 nucleotides: TGCGCCAGCAGCCCAACGACGGGGGTGGGAGATACGCAGTATTTT. This chain links TRBV5-1 with TRBJ2-3; D might be TRBD2 (6 bases). The germline CDR1 and CDR2 sequences are SGHRS and YFSETQ. Trimming left V 4 bases short and J 5 bases short, with 17 bases between. This CDR3 has 15 residues.

The sample holds one count of this clone. The chain links TRBV4-2 to TRBJ1-4, with 9 bases lining up with TRBD1. In germline, CDR1 is LGHNA, CDR2 YNFKEQ. Trimming at V came to 0 bases and at J to 9 bases, leaving 11 bases not matched to a gene. This CDR3 contains 17 residues. CDR3 sequence (DNA): TGTGCCAGCAGCCAAGAAAACGCGGGACAGGGCATTAAAAAACTGTTTTTT. Protein product: CASSQENAGQGIKKLFF.

The chain couples TRBV5-5 to TRBJ2-7; 8 positions agree with TRBD1. Germline values: CDR1 SGHKS, CDR2 YYEKEE (reference sequence). Trimming cost V 0 bases and J 7 bases; bases outside gene matches: 6. This CDR3 is 14 amino acids long. Here the CDR3 reads CASSLGQGNQEQYF. CDR3 sequence (DNA): TGTGCCAGCAGCTTGGGACAGGGGAATCAAGAGCAGTACTTC.

The chain has TRBV5-1 and TRBJ2-2; 8 bases line up with TRBD1. After removal of 4 bases from V and 6 bases from J, the junction contained 8 bases not matched to a gene. The CDR3 spans 15 residues. Looked up from germline, CDR1 is SGHRS and CDR2 is YFSETQ. In nucleotides, the CDR3 is TGCGCCAGCAGCCTCGACAGGGGTGCCGCCGGGGAGCTGTTTTTT. Translating gives CASSLDRGAAGELFF.

The CDR3 bases are TGCGCCAGCAGCTTGGGTGATGCAGGTTTCTATAATTCACCCCTCCACTTT. This codes for CASSLGDAGFYNSPLHF. The V and J genes are TRBV5-1 and TRBJ1-6; D is undetermined. This CDR3 is 17 amino acids long. Germline CDR1 and CDR2: SGHRS and YFSETQ. V was pared by 0 bases and J by 3 bases, with 13 bases between.

This clone was counted once. CDR3 loop: CASSHSGGSTEAFF. The CDR3, as DNA: TGTGCCAGCAGCCATAGTGGTGGGAGCACTGAAGCTTTCTTT. The chain carries TRBV3-1 (or the pseudogene TRBV3-2) and TRBJ1-1, with D hard to call. This CDR3 region has 14 residues. The germline V gene encodes CDR1 LGHDT and CDR2 YNNKEL (reference sequence). Trimming left V 3 bases short and J 4 bases short, with 12 bases between.

The chain employs TRBV4-3 and TRBJ1-3, with 7 bases identical to TRBD1. The J segment lost 0 bases and the V segment lost 1 base, leaving 6 bases of the junction unmatched. There are 17 residues in the CDR3. Germline-derived CDR1 and CDR2 are LGHNA and YSLEER. The CDR3 protein is CASSQVVTGISGNTIYF. In DNA form, the CDR3 reads TGCGCCAGCAGCCAAGTTGTGACAGGGATCTCTGGAAACACCATATATTTT.

This rearrangement joins TRBV9 to TRBJ2-3; 8 bases align to TRBD1. Per the germline V gene, CDR1 is SGDLS and CDR2 is YYNGEE. This CDR3 comprises 14 residues. The junction had 3 bases not matched to a gene; V was cut back by 3 bases and J by 3 bases. The CDR3, as DNA: TGTGCCAGCAGCGGAGGACAGGGAACAGATACGCAGTATTTT. Its protein product is CASSGGQGTDTQYF.

V gene TRBV5-8 combines with J gene TRBJ1-2; D might be TRBD1 (6 bases). In germline, CDR1 is SGHTS, CDR2 YDEGEE. The CDR3 length is 15 residues. V lost 4 bases, J lost 5 bases, and 18 bases lay in between. The CDR3 loop reads CASSRRDITVYGYTF. For the CDR3, the DNA is TGTGCCAGCAGCCGCCGGGACATTACAGTGTATGGCTACACCTTC. The full variable domain, its missing parts supplied by reference TRBV5-8 and TRBJ1-2, is EAGVTQSPTHLIKTRGQQATLRCSPISGHTSVYWYQQALGLGLQFLLWYDEGEERNRGNFPPRFSGRQFPNYSSELNVNALELEDSALYLCASSRRDITVYGYTFGSGTRLTVV.

This rearrangement joins TRBV3-1 (or the pseudogene TRBV3-2) to TRBJ1-1; TRBD1 matches 8 bases. CDR1 is LGHDT, CDR2 YNNKEL, per germline (reference sequence). The CDR3 totals 13 residues. The V segment lost 4 bases and the J segment 10 bases; nucleotides outside the gene matches: 8. The CDR3 coding sequence is TGTGCCAGCAGCCTGGACAGGGCCTCTGGAGCTTTCTTT. The encoded protein is CASSLDRASGAFF.

The V and J genes are TRBV29-1 and TRBJ1-1, with TRBD1 identical over 7 bases. V was clipped by 8 bases and J by 1 base; unmatched bases: 7. This CDR3 is built from 13 residues. Germline V gene lookup returns CDR1 SQVTM and CDR2 ANQGSEA. CDR3 in amino acids: CSTLRDRNTEAFF. CDR3 bases: TGCAGCACCCTCCGGGACAGGAACACTGAAGCTTTCTTT.